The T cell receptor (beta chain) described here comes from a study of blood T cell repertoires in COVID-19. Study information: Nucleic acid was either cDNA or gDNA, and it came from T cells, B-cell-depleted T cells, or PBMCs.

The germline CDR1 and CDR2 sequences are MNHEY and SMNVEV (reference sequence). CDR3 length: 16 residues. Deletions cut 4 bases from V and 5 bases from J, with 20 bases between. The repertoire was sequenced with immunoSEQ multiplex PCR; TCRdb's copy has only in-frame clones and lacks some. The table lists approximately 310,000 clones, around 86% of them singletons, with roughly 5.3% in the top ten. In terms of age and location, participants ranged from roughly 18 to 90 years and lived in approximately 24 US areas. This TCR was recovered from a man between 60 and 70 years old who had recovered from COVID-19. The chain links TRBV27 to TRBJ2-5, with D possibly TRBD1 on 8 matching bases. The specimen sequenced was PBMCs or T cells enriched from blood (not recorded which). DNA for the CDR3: TGTGCCAGCAGTTGGAACAGGGGGGGGTTCATGGAGACCCAGTACTTC. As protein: CASSWNRGGFMETQYF.